The 21 T cell receptor beta chains listed next were all sequenced from one sample in a study of human thymus T cells. Thymic resections from corrective heart surgery supplied the tissue. Sequenced by immunoSEQ multiplex PCR; TCRdb stores in-frame clones only, minus some. This table has around 130,000 clones, around 94% appearing once. What was sequenced was thymus tissue. These receptors were taken from a boy younger than two with a congenital heart defect but otherwise immunologically healthy.

V and J are TRBV6-5 and TRBJ1-4; tentative D call: TRBD1 (6 bases). V was trimmed by 5 bases and J by 10 bases, leaving 14 bases between them. The germline gives CDR1 MNHEY, CDR2 SVGAGI. The CDR3 totals 13 residues. The CDR3 nucleotides are TGTGCCAGCAGTCTGTTACAGGGTCGAAAACTGTTTTTT. Translating gives CASSLLQGRKLFF.

The rearrangement uses TRBV27 and TRBJ2-7; 8 bases are shared with TRBD1. The CDR3 is 15 amino acids. Germline CDR1 reads MNHEY; CDR2 reads SMNVEV (reference sequence). With 2 bases clipped from V and 2 bases from J, the junction kept 5 bases outside the gene matches. CDR3 nucleotide sequence: TGTGCCAGCAGTTTAAAGGGACAGGAGCCCTACGAGCAGTACTTC. Translating gives CASSLKGQEPYEQYF.

In its sample, this clone was seen once. The chain has TRBV9 and TRBJ2-7; TRBD1 or TRBD2 may be the D gene (5 bases each). The CDR3 runs 15 residues. Germline V gives CDR1 SGDLS, CDR2 YYNGEE. V was trimmed by 4 bases and J by 4 bases, leaving 18 bases between them. The CDR3 region has the DNA TGTGCCAGCAGCTTTGGGAAGGGGACCGGGTACGAGCAGTACTTC. Translation gives CASSFGKGTGYEQYF.

CDR3 loop: CASSLNPPTDTQYF. The DNA of the CDR3 is TGCGCCAGCAGCTTGAACCCCCCCACAGATACGCAGTATTTT. The genes are TRBV5-1 and TRBJ2-3, with no clear D. V was shortened by 1 base and J by 2 bases, with 8 bases between the two germline ends. The CDR3 has 14 amino acids. Germline-derived CDR1 and CDR2 are SGHRS and YFSETQ.

The CDR3 nucleotides read TGCGCCAGCAGCCAGGCTCTCCGGGGAACTAATGAAAAACTGTTTTTT. Amino acids: CASSQALRGTNEKLFF. The chain combines TRBV4-1 with TRBJ1-4; no clear D gene. CDR3 length: 16 amino acids. Trimming shortened V by 3 bases and J by 1 base, and 12 bases separated the two germline ends. In germline, CDR1 is MGHRA, CDR2 YSYEKL.

J is TRBJ2-3 and V is TRBV4-3, with 9 bases aligning to TRBD1. The germline gives CDR1 LGHNA, CDR2 YSLEER. The CDR3 runs to 15 residues. V dropped 4 bases and J dropped 3; count of bases not matched to a gene: 5. CDR3 residues: CASSLGQGTTDTQYF. DNA for the CDR3: TGCGCCAGCAGCCTAGGACAGGGGACGACAGATACGCAGTATTTT.

The chain couples TRBV27 to TRBJ2-3, with 8 bases fitting TRBD1. This CDR3 is 18 amino acids long. J was trimmed by 0 bases and V by 5 bases; bases with no gene match: 13. Looked up from germline, CDR1 is MNHEY and CDR2 is SMNVEV (reference sequence). DNA of the CDR3: TGTGCCAGCAGTCACCTCGACAGGGGAGGCCCTAGCACAGATACGCAGTATTTT. Protein: CASSHLDRGGPSTDTQYF.

This clone showed up just once. V usage is TRBV28 and J usage is TRBJ1-2; 8 nucleotides agree with TRBD1. CDR1 is MDHEN and CDR2 is SYDVKM in the germline V gene. This CDR3 is 12 amino acids long. V lost 11 bases and J lost 8; bases outside the gene matches: 10. The CDR3 bases are TGTGCCTGCTCAGGGGGCGGTTGGGGCTACACCTTC. Its translation: CACSGGGWGYTF.

The chain carries TRBV1 and TRBJ2-7; the D call TRBD2 from the table was never checked on the DNA. TRBV1 counts as a pseudogene. This CDR3 contains 14 residues. The CDR3 loop reads CTSSPHPTSYEQYF. For the CDR3, the DNA is TGCACCAGCAGCCCTCATCCTACCTCCTACGAGCAGTACTTC.

CDR3 DNA sequence: TGTGCCAGCAGCTTAGGGGGCATGACCAAAAACATTCAGTACTTC. It codes for CASSLGGMTKNIQYF. The chain links TRBV13 to TRBJ2-4; D ambiguous. The V end lost 0 bases, the J end lost 2 bases, and 8 bases lay between the germline ends. The germline CDR1 and CDR2 sequences are PRHDT and FYEKMQ (reference sequence). The CDR3 contains 15 residues.

This chain uses TRBV14 with TRBJ2-5; D gene unclear. V lost 4 bases and J 1 base, leaving 13 bases between the germline ends. The CDR3 length is 15 residues. The germline V gene has CDR1 SGHDN and CDR2 FVKESK. CDR3 in DNA: TGTGCCAGCAGCCGCCGGACGGTCCGCCAAGAGACCCAGTACTTC. Translation: CASSRRTVRQETQYF.

Worth noting for this clone: A junction boundary mismatches the germline segment, possibly from a read error. This chain uses TRBV20-1 with TRBJ2-7; D is possibly TRBD1 (6 bases). Germline V lookup: CDR1 DFQATT, CDR2 SNEGSKA (reference sequence). The CDR3 sequence is 11 residues long. The CDR3 here is CSARGQGNWKF. The CDR3 DNA follows: TGCAGTGCTAGGGGGCAGGGGAATTGGAAATTC.

The chain joins TRBV29-1 to TRBJ1-3, with TRBD1 matching over 9 bases. The CDR3 consists of 14 residues. Unmatched junction bases numbered 3, after V lost 6 bases and J lost 0 bases. Germline V lookup: CDR1 SQVTM, CDR2 ANQGSEA. The CDR3 nucleotides are TGCAGCGTCCGGGACAGGGTCTCTGGAAACACCATATATTTT. This translates into CSVRDRVSGNTIYF. Full variable domain (rest looked up from reference TRBV29-1 and TRBJ1-3): SAVISQKPSRDICQRGTSLTIQCQVDSQVTMMFWYRQQPGQSLTLIATANQGSEATYESGFVIDKFPISRPNLTFSTLTVSNMSPEDSSIYLCSVRDRVSGNTIYFGEGSWLTVV.

The CDR3 spells CASSQERAGELFF. The DNA for the CDR3 is TGCGCCAGCAGCCAAGAACGGGCCGGGGAGCTGTTTTTT. The gene calls are TRBV4-1 and TRBJ2-2; D gene uncertain. Germline-derived CDR1 and CDR2 are MGHRA and YSYEKL. This CDR3 spans 13 amino acids. Trimming pared 0 bases from V and 6 bases from J, leaving 5 bases between.

The rearrangement uses TRBV28 and TRBJ2-7; a weak D match, TRBD1 (5 bases). The CDR3 is 13 residues long. V was shortened by 5 bases and J by 0 bases, with 8 bases between the two germline ends. Germline V gives CDR1 MDHEN, CDR2 SYDVKM. The CDR3 nucleotides read TGTGCCAGCAGTGACAGACGCTCCTACGAGCAGTACTTC. Its protein is CASSDRRSYEQYF.

Here the CDR3 reads CASRPGTGKGANTEAFF. The CDR3 DNA reads TGTGCCAGCAGACCGGGGACAGGGAAAGGGGCGAACACTGAAGCTTTCTTT. This rearrangement joins TRBV5-6 to TRBJ1-1; 9 bases match TRBD1. This CDR3 has 17 residues. The V and J ends lost 5 bases and 1 base, in that order; junction bases with no gene match: 12. CDR1 is SGHDT, CDR2 YYEEEE, per germline.

The chain has TRBV2 and TRBJ2-7; 10 positions match TRBD2. Germline loops: CDR1 SNHLY, CDR2 FYNNEI. V trimming: 7 bases; J trimming: 2 bases; junction bases outside the gene matches: 5. This CDR3 contains 14 residues. In nucleotides, the CDR3 is TGTGCCAGCAAAGGTAGCGGGGGGCCCTACGAGCAGTACTTC. The encoded protein is CASKGSGGPYEQYF.

V and J are TRBV27 and TRBJ1-3; D uncertain. The length of the CDR3 is 13 residues. V lost 2 bases to trimming and J lost 4 bases, with 6 bases between them. Germline loops: CDR1 MNHEY, CDR2 SMNVEV (reference sequence). The CDR3: CASSLTVGNTIYF. The CDR3 coding sequence is TGTGCCAGCAGTTTAACAGTGGGAAACACCATATATTTT.

J is TRBJ2-7 and V is TRBV11-2, with 7 positions matching TRBD2. The CDR3 contains 13 residues. Trimming at V came to 5 bases and at J to 2 bases, leaving 3 bases not matched to a gene. Germline CDR1 SGHAT, CDR2 FQNNGV. The CDR3 loop is CASSPGTTYEQYF. CDR3 sequence (DNA): TGTGCCAGCAGCCCCGGGACTACCTACGAGCAGTACTTC.

The chain employs TRBV4-2 and TRBJ2-7; TRBD1 or TRBD2 may be the D gene (5 bases each). V was clipped by 1 base and J by 5 bases, with 18 bases between them. The length of the CDR3 is 16 residues. CDR1 and CDR2 from the germline V gene are LGHNA and YNFKEQ. CDR3 protein: CASSQVVHRDADEQYF. For the CDR3, the DNA is TGTGCCAGCAGCCAAGTGGTTCATAGGGACGCCGACGAGCAGTACTTC.

The chain links TRBV7-2 to TRBJ2-3; D unresolved. The V end lost 5 bases, the J end lost 0 bases, and 15 bases lay between the germline ends. CDR3 length: 16 residues. Germline V CDR1 and CDR2: SGHTA, FQGNSA. The CDR3 DNA follows: TGTGCCAGCAGCGGCCCGGACGCAAAAAGCACAGATACGCAGTATTTT. Amino acid sequence: CASSGPDAKSTDTQYF.